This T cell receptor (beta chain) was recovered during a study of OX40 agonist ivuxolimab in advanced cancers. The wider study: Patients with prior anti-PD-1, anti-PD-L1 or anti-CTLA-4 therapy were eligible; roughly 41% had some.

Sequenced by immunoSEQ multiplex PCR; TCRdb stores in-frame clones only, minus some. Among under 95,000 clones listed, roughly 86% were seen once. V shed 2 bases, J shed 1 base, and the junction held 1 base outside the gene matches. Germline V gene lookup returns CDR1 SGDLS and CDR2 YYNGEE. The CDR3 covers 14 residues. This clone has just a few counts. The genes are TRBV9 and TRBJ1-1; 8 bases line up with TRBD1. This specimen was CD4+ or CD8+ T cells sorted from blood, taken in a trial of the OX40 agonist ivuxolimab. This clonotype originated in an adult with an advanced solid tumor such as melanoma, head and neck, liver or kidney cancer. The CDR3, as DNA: TGTGCCAGCAGCGTGACAGGGGAGAACACTGAAGCTTTCTTT. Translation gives CASSVTGENTEAFF.